This is a list of T cell receptor beta chains from one sample in a study of blood T cell repertoires in COVID-19. Measured with immunoSEQ multiplex PCR; TCRdb has only the in-frame clones, and not every one. The sample includes 140,000 to 150,000 clones, roughly 84% of them seen just once. Sequences were obtained from peripheral blood. These TCRs come from a human donor in a cohort sampled during active COVID-19. CDR3s include the opening cysteine and the closing phenylalanine or tryptophan. Each record gives: V gene, J gene, D gene, clone size, CDR3 DNA, CDR3 protein. D genes are given only for firm matches. Not all rows give a size; the values are once, few, many and, for expanded clones, a class.

V gene: TRBV18; J gene: TRBJ2-7; D gene: NA; clone size: few; CDR3 DNA: TGTGCCAGCTCACCGGGACTTCAGACCTACGAGCAGTACTTC; CDR3 protein: CASSPGLQTYEQYF
V gene: TRBV28; J gene: TRBJ1-2; D gene: NA; clone size: once; CDR3 DNA: TGTGCCAGCAGTTTCCCCCATCTGGGAGCTAACTATGGCTACACCTTC; CDR3 protein: CASSFPHLGANYGYTF
V gene: TRBV18; J gene: TRBJ2-7; D gene: NA; clone size: NA; CDR3 DNA: TGTGCCAGCTCACCACCGATCGGGGATAGGGAGCAGTACTTC; CDR3 protein: CASSPPIGDREQYF
V gene: TRBV4-3; J gene: TRBJ2-5; D gene: TRBD1; clone size: once; CDR3 DNA: TGCGCCAGCAGCCAAAACAGGGGGCGTGAGACCCAGTACTTC; CDR3 protein: CASSQNRGRETQYF
V gene: TRBV2; J gene: TRBJ1-2; D gene: NA; clone size: NA; CDR3 DNA: TGTGCCAGCGAACTTGGGGGGGTAGCTAACTATGGCTACACCTTC; CDR3 protein: CASELGGVANYGYTF
V gene: TRBV24-1; J gene: TRBJ2-5; D gene: TRBD2; clone size: NA; CDR3 DNA: TGTGCCACCAGTGATGAGCTAGCGGACACAGAGACCCAGTACTTC; CDR3 protein: CATSDELADTETQYF
V gene: TRBV4-3; J gene: TRBJ1-5; D gene: NA; clone size: NA; CDR3 DNA: TGCGCCAGCAGCCAAGATCTGGCAGGGAACAATCAGCCCCAGCATTTT; CDR3 protein: CASSQDLAGNNQPQHF
V gene: TRBV19; J gene: TRBJ2-7; D gene: TRBD1; clone size: NA; CDR3 DNA: TGTGCCAGTAGTACCCGGACAGGGGCGGCATACGAGCAGTACTTC; CDR3 protein: CASSTRTGAAYEQYF
V gene: TRBV11-3; J gene: TRBJ2-2; D gene: NA; clone size: NA; CDR3 DNA: TGCACGGGACAGAACACCGGGGAGCTGTTTTTT; CDR3 protein: CTGQNTGELFF
V gene: TRBV27; J gene: TRBJ1-2; D gene: NA; clone size: NA; CDR3 DNA: TGTGCCAGCAGTTTATCGGGGCAGGGGTATGGCTACACCTTC; CDR3 protein: CASSLSGQGYGYTF
V gene: TRBV27; J gene: TRBJ1-1; D gene: NA; clone size: NA; CDR3 DNA: TGTGCCAGCAGTTATGACAGAGTAAACACTGAAGCTTTCTTT; CDR3 protein: CASSYDRVNTEAFF
V gene: TRBV19; J gene: TRBJ1-4; D gene: NA; clone size: NA; CDR3 DNA: TGTGCCAGTAGTATGGGGGGGGTTGGAACTAATGAAAAACTGTTTTTT; CDR3 protein: CASSMGGVGTNEKLFF
V gene: TRBV7-9; J gene: TRBJ1-6; D gene: TRBD1; clone size: NA; CDR3 DNA: TGTGCCAGCAGCTTAAAGGGGGCGAATTCACCCCTCCACTTT; CDR3 protein: CASSLKGANSPLHF
V gene: TRBV12-5; J gene: TRBJ1-6; D gene: NA; clone size: NA; CDR3 DNA: TGTGCTAGTGGTTTAATGGGGGGAATAAATTCACCCCTCCACTTT; CDR3 protein: CASGLMGGINSPLHF
V gene: TRBV10-2; J gene: TRBJ1-1; D gene: TRBD1; clone size: few; CDR3 DNA: TGCGCCAGCAGTTCCGGGACAGGGGGCGTTGAAGCTTTCTTT; CDR3 protein: CASSSGTGGVEAFF
V gene: TRBV6-5; J gene: TRBJ1-5; D gene: NA; clone size: NA; CDR3 DNA: TGTGCCAGCAGCGTTAACAGGTATAGCAATCAGCCCCAGCATTTT; CDR3 protein: CASSVNRYSNQPQHF
V gene: TRBV5-1; J gene: TRBJ1-2; D gene: NA; clone size: NA; CDR3 DNA: TGCGCCAGCAGCTTGGGGACAGCTAACTATGGCTACACCTTC; CDR3 protein: CASSLGTANYGYTF
V gene: TRBV30; J gene: TRBJ2-3; D gene: NA; clone size: once; CDR3 DNA: TGTGCCTGGGGCGGGCTAGCCCTCACAGATACGCAGTATTTT; CDR3 protein: CAWGGLALTDTQYF
V gene: TRBV4-1; J gene: TRBJ2-1; D gene: NA; clone size: few; CDR3 DNA: TGCGCCAGCAGCCACCAGCTCGGGGACAATGAGCAGTTCTTC; CDR3 protein: CASSHQLGDNEQFF
V gene: TRBV6-1; J gene: TRBJ1-5; D gene: NA; clone size: few; CDR3 DNA: TGTGCCAGCAGTGAAGCACAGGGAGGGGGTCAGCCCCAGCATTTT; CDR3 protein: CASSEAQGGGQPQHF
V gene: TRBV15; J gene: TRBJ1-4; D gene: NA; clone size: NA; CDR3 DNA: TGTGCCACTAGTAGGGGAGGGGGTGAAAAACTGTTTTTT; CDR3 protein: CATSRGGGEKLFF
V gene: TRBV27; J gene: TRBJ2-2; D gene: TRBD2; clone size: NA; CDR3 DNA: TGTGCCAGCAGTTTATCAACTAGCGGGGGGGGATCCACCGGGGAGCTGTTTTTT; CDR3 protein: CASSLSTSGGGSTGELFF
V gene: TRBV27; J gene: TRBJ2-5; D gene: TRBD2; clone size: NA; CDR3 DNA: TGTGCCAGCTCCCCCCGACGGGAGCGGGGGGTCCAAGAGACCCAGTACTTC; CDR3 protein: CASSPRRERGVQETQYF
V gene: TRBV7-9; J gene: TRBJ2-5; D gene: NA; clone size: NA; CDR3 DNA: TGTGCCAGCAGCTTAGACCCGGCGGGTCGGACCCAGTACTTC; CDR3 protein: CASSLDPAGRTQYF
V gene: TRBV4-1; J gene: TRBJ1-3; D gene: NA; clone size: NA; CDR3 DNA: TGCGCCAGCAGCCAAGAGCGGCTCTCGGGAAACACCATATATTTT; CDR3 protein: CASSQERLSGNTIYF
V gene: TRBV7-8; J gene: TRBJ2-7; D gene: TRBD1; clone size: NA; CDR3 DNA: TGTGCCAGCAGCCTCGGGACAGGGGTTTCCTACGAGCAGTACTTC; CDR3 protein: CASSLGTGVSYEQYF
V gene: TRBV6-5; J gene: TRBJ2-7; D gene: NA; clone size: NA; CDR3 DNA: TGTGCCAGCAGCCCAGGGGCCTCAGCCTACGAGCAGTACTTC; CDR3 protein: CASSPGASAYEQYF
V gene: TRBV3-1/TRBV3-2; J gene: TRBJ2-1; D gene: NA; clone size: NA; CDR3 DNA: TGTGCCAGCAGCCAAGGGCAGGGGACGTACAATGAGCAGTTCTTC; CDR3 protein: CASSQGQGTYNEQFF
V gene: TRBV30; J gene: TRBJ1-3; D gene: NA; clone size: once; CDR3 DNA: TGTGCCTGGAGGGAGGGTCCTGGAAACACCATATATTTT; CDR3 protein: CAWREGPGNTIYF
V gene: TRBV10-2; J gene: TRBJ1-1; D gene: NA; clone size: NA; CDR3 DNA: TGCGCCAGCAGTGAGAAAGGCAGGGAAGCTTTCTTT; CDR3 protein: CASSEKGREAFF
V gene: TRBV5-5; J gene: TRBJ2-2; D gene: TRBD2; clone size: NA; CDR3 DNA: TGTGCCAGCAGCTTGGCTTTTACCGGGGGGATGGGCACCGGGGAGCTGTTTTTT; CDR3 protein: CASSLAFTGGMGTGELFF
V gene: TRBV27; J gene: TRBJ1-5; D gene: NA; clone size: NA; CDR3 DNA: TGTGCCAGCAGTTTATCGCGGCAGAGCAATCAGCCCCAGCATTTT; CDR3 protein: CASSLSRQSNQPQHF
V gene: TRBV7-6; J gene: TRBJ1-1; D gene: TRBD1; clone size: NA; CDR3 DNA: TGTGCCAGCAATCTCCCGACAGGGGGTCATGTAGACACTGAAGCTTTCTTT; CDR3 protein: CASNLPTGGHVDTEAFF
V gene: TRBV28; J gene: TRBJ2-1; D gene: NA; clone size: NA; CDR3 DNA: TGTGCCAGCGGACGCCAGGGTAGCCTTATACAAGTTGAGCAGTTCTTC; CDR3 protein: CASGRQGSLIQVEQFF
V gene: TRBV11-2; J gene: TRBJ2-1; D gene: NA; clone size: NA; CDR3 DNA: TGTGCCAGCAGCTTAGACAGGGGGGATGAGCAGTTCTTC; CDR3 protein: CASSLDRGDEQFF
V gene: TRBV3-1/TRBV3-2; J gene: TRBJ2-7; D gene: NA; clone size: NA; CDR3 DNA: TGTGCCAGCAGCCGAGGCGTCGACGAGCAGTACTTC; CDR3 protein: CASSRGVDEQYF
V gene: TRBV29-1; J gene: TRBJ2-7; D gene: TRBD1; clone size: NA; CDR3 DNA: TGCAGCGTTGAAGATCCAGGGGGTAGCTCCTACGAGCAGTACTTC; CDR3 protein: CSVEDPGGSSYEQYF
V gene: TRBV12-3/TRBV12-4; J gene: TRBJ1-5; D gene: NA; clone size: NA; CDR3 DNA: TGTGCCAGCAGTTGGGGTAGGGAGGCCCAGCATTTT; CDR3 protein: CASSWGREAQHF
V gene: TRBV15; J gene: TRBJ2-3; D gene: NA; clone size: NA; CDR3 DNA: TGTGCCACCAGCCCAACCGGGAGTTCAGATACGCAGTATTTT; CDR3 protein: CATSPTGSSDTQYF
V gene: TRBV5-4; J gene: TRBJ2-5; D gene: TRBD2; clone size: NA; CDR3 DNA: TGTGCCAGCAGCTTGTCGGTAGCGGGGGGGAGAGAGACCCAGTACTTC; CDR3 protein: CASSLSVAGGRETQYF
V gene: TRBV7-2; J gene: TRBJ1-3; D gene: NA; clone size: NA; CDR3 DNA: TGTGCCAGCAGCTTAGGGCCCCCGCCTGGCACCATATATTTT; CDR3 protein: CASSLGPPPGTIYF
V gene: TRBV14; J gene: TRBJ2-2; D gene: TRBD1; clone size: few; CDR3 DNA: TGTGCCAGCAGCCAAAGGACAGGGAACACCGGGGAGCTGTTTTTT; CDR3 protein: CASSQRTGNTGELFF
V gene: TRBV2; J gene: TRBJ2-5; D gene: TRBD1; clone size: once; CDR3 DNA: TGTGCCAGCAGTTACCGGGACAGGGGGGGAGAGACCCAGTACTTC; CDR3 protein: CASSYRDRGGETQYF
V gene: TRBV19; J gene: TRBJ2-2; D gene: NA; clone size: NA; CDR3 DNA: TGTGCCAGTAGTAGCGGGCCCGCCACCGGGGAGCTGTTTTTT; CDR3 protein: CASSSGPATGELFF
V gene: TRBV7-2; J gene: TRBJ2-5; D gene: NA; clone size: NA; CDR3 DNA: TGTGCCAGCAGCTTAAGCCCGGGACACGGCCAAGAGACCCAGTACTTC; CDR3 protein: CASSLSPGHGQETQYF
V gene: TRBV5-1; J gene: TRBJ1-2; D gene: NA; clone size: NA; CDR3 DNA: TGCGCCAGCAGCTCTGACAGATATGGCTACACCTTC; CDR3 protein: CASSSDRYGYTF
V gene: TRBV5-5; J gene: TRBJ2-1; D gene: NA; clone size: NA; CDR3 DNA: TGTGCCAGCAGCTATCCCGGGAGCTCCTACAATGAGCAGTTCTTC; CDR3 protein: CASSYPGSSYNEQFF
V gene: TRBV2; J gene: TRBJ2-3; D gene: NA; clone size: NA; CDR3 DNA: TGTGCCAGCAGTGCCGGGACTCACAGCACAGATACGCAGTATTTT; CDR3 protein: CASSAGTHSTDTQYF
V gene: TRBV7-2; J gene: TRBJ1-5; D gene: TRBD1; clone size: NA; CDR3 DNA: TGTGCCAGCAGCGTGGACAGGGGGTTTAATCAGCCCCAGCATTTT; CDR3 protein: CASSVDRGFNQPQHF
V gene: TRBV28; J gene: TRBJ1-2; D gene: NA; clone size: NA; CDR3 DNA: TGTGCCAGCAGACAGGGTGCCTATGGCTACACCTTC; CDR3 protein: CASRQGAYGYTF
V gene: TRBV4-3; J gene: TRBJ2-5; D gene: TRBD2; clone size: NA; CDR3 DNA: TGCGCCAGCAGCCACCAGCGGGGGGGCGGGGAGACCCAGTACTTC; CDR3 protein: CASSHQRGGGETQYF
V gene: TRBV18; J gene: TRBJ1-6; D gene: TRBD1; clone size: NA; CDR3 DNA: TGTGCCAGCTCACCAGGGACAGGGGGGTCACCCCTCCACTTT; CDR3 protein: CASSPGTGGSPLHF
V gene: TRBV6-2/TRBV6-3; J gene: TRBJ2-7; D gene: NA; clone size: once; CDR3 DNA: TGTGCCAGCACCCCCGGGGTCCTGGTGGACTACGAGCAGTACTTC; CDR3 protein: CASTPGVLVDYEQYF
V gene: TRBV20-1; J gene: TRBJ2-1; D gene: NA; clone size: NA; CDR3 DNA: TGCAGTGCCCGGAATGAGCAGTTCTTC; CDR3 protein: CSARNEQFF
V gene: TRBV7-2; J gene: TRBJ2-5; D gene: NA; clone size: many; CDR3 DNA: TGTGCCAGCACTCGAGGAGGGGGCGTTGAGACCCAGTACTTC; CDR3 protein: CASTRGGGVETQYF